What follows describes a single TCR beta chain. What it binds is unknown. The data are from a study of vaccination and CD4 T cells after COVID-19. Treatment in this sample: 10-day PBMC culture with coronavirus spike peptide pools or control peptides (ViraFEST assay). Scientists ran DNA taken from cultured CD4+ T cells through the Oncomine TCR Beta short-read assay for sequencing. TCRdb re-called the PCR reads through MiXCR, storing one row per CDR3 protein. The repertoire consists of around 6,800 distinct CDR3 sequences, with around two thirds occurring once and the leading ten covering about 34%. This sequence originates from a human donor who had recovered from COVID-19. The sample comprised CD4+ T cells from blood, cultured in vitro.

As DNA, the CDR3 is TGTGCCAGCAGCCATACAGGGGGCAGGCCCCAGCATTTT. Translated, it gives CASSHTGGRPQHF. This chain connects TRBV5-5 to TRBJ1-5; TRBD1 matches 9 bases. The V segment lost 4 bases and the J segment 9 bases; nucleotides outside the gene matches: 5. CDR1 SGHKS and CDR2 YYEKEE come from the germline V gene (reference sequence). The CDR3 sequence is 13 residues long.